Listed here are 27 T cell receptor beta chains from one sample, sequenced in a study of shared clonotypes between healthy human individuals. Only in-frame clones appear in the TCRdb table, and some are missing; sequencing was by immunoSEQ multiplex PCR. The profile shows approximately 470,000 clones, about 78% of them singletons. The sample comprised PBMCs. The receptors here all came from a middle-aged woman in good health. Some clones in this sample may be carry-over from other donors' samples.

The chain links TRBV6-6 to TRBJ1-1; 9 bases map to TRBD1. V was pared by 2 bases and J by 6 bases, with 1 base of the junction left unmatched. Germline CDR1 is MNHNY and CDR2 is SVGAGI (reference sequence). The length of the CDR3 is 13 residues. CDR3 residues: CASSYTGGAEAFF. CDR3 bases: TGTGCCAGCAGTTACACAGGGGGCGCTGAAGCTTTCTTT.

This sequence joins TRBV7-8 and TRBJ2-3; TRBD2 aligns across 11 bases. V lost 5 bases to trimming and J lost 5 bases; unmatched junction nucleotides: 9. CDR1 SGHVS and CDR2 FQNEAQ come from the germline V gene. The CDR3 sequence is 16 residues long. The CDR3 region is CASSPGTSGGGDTQYF. The CDR3 DNA is TGTGCCAGCAGCCCGGGGACTAGCGGAGGGGGAGATACGCAGTATTTT.

CDR3 amino acids: CASSLASNIQYF. In DNA, the CDR3 is TGTGCCAGCAGCTTAGCGTCAAACATTCAGTACTTC. The rearrangement links TRBV7-8 to TRBJ2-4; no definite D call. V was pared by 0 bases and J by 6 bases, with 3 bases between. The CDR3 is 12 amino acids. CDR1 is SGHVS and CDR2 is FQNEAQ in the germline V gene.

This clone appeared a single time. The J gene is TRBJ1-6, the V gene TRBV7-2; the D is unclear. V was shortened by 4 bases and J by 7 bases, with 11 bases between the two germline ends. The CDR3 runs 14 residues. The germline V gene encodes CDR1 SGHTA and CDR2 FQGNSA. The chain's CDR3 is CASSYSPPNSPLHF. CDR3 nucleotides: TGTGCCAGCAGCTACTCACCCCCCAATTCACCCCTCCACTTT. Full variable domain (outside the CDR3, taken from reference TRBV7-2 and TRBJ1-6): GAGVSQSPSNKVTEKGKDVELRCDPISGHTALYWYRQSLGQGLEFLIYFQGNSAPDKSGLPSDRFSAERTGGSVSTLTIQRTQQEDSAVYLCASSYSPPNSPLHFGNGTRLTVT.

J is TRBJ2-7 and V is TRBV27, with 7 nucleotides matching TRBD2. The CDR3 has 14 amino acids. Germline-derived CDR1 and CDR2 are MNHEY and SMNVEV (reference sequence). Unmatched junction bases numbered 6, after V lost 5 bases and J lost 2 bases. The CDR3 DNA follows: TGTGCCAGCAGTCAAAAGCGGGAAACCTACGAGCAGTACTTC. Encoded protein: CASSQKRETYEQYF.

This chain's CDR3 is CASSGMGHPSTDTQYF. CDR3 DNA: TGTGCCAGTAGTGGGATGGGACATCCGAGCACAGATACGCAGTATTTT. The V gene is TRBV19, the J gene TRBJ2-3; TRBD1 might be the D (6 bases). Trimming cost V 5 bases and J 0 bases, with 15 bases left between them. This CDR3 contains 16 residues. Germline lookup yields CDR1 LNHDA and CDR2 SQIVND (reference sequence).

The chain carries TRBV18 and TRBJ2-3; 8 nucleotides align to TRBD1. The CDR3 consists of 19 residues. In germline, CDR1 is KGHSH, CDR2 LQKENI. V shed 3 bases and J 4 bases; nucleotides not matched to a gene: 18. CDR3 sequence (DNA): TGTGCCAGCTCACCCTGGACAGGGTTCAGCGGAGGACGGGCAGATACGCAGTATTTT. This sequence encodes CASSPWTGFSGGRADTQYF.

The chain joins TRBV28 to TRBJ2-3, with 8 nucleotides matching TRBD1. Per germline, CDR1 MDHEN and CDR2 SYDVKM. V lost 5 bases, J lost 8 bases, and 12 bases stayed unmatched. The CDR3 loop spans 15 amino acids. CDR3 region: CASSRAPTGGSTQYF. Written as DNA, the CDR3 is TGTGCCAGCAGTAGGGCACCCACAGGGGGTAGTACGCAGTATTTT. Together with reference TRBV28 and TRBJ2-3, the CDR3 gives the full variable domain: DVKVTQSSRYLVKRTGEKVFLECVQDMDHENMFWYRQDPGLGLRLIYFSYDVKMKEKGDIPEGYSVSREKKERFSLILESASTNQTSMYLCASSRAPTGGSTQYFGPGTRLTVL.

The V gene is TRBV6-6, the J gene TRBJ2-1, with 8 positions matching TRBD1. Germline V lookup: CDR1 MNHNY, CDR2 SVGAGI (reference sequence). The CDR3 extends over 13 amino acids. V trimming: 6 bases; J trimming: 10 bases; junction bases outside the gene matches: 8. The CDR3 DNA is TGTGCCAGCAGCTCAGACAGGGGTTGGGAGCAGTTCTTC. This translates into CASSSDRGWEQFF.

This sequence joins TRBV2 and TRBJ2-1; the D is unclear. CDR3 length equals 14 residues. V lost 2 bases to trimming and J lost 3 bases, with 8 bases between them. The germline gives CDR1 SNHLY, CDR2 FYNNEI. DNA for the CDR3: TGTGCCAGCAGTGAACAGAGTCTCTACAATGAGCAGTTCTTC. It is translated as CASSEQSLYNEQFF.

The V call is TRBV19, the J call TRBJ1-1; 7 bases map to TRBD1. The germline V gene encodes CDR1 LNHDA and CDR2 SQIVND (reference sequence). The CDR3 contains 16 residues. The trim removed 4 bases at V and 0 bases at J, leaving 8 bases unmatched. CDR3 DNA: TGTGCCAGTAGTACCAGGACAGGCCCCATGAACACTGAAGCTTTCTTT. This translates into CASSTRTGPMNTEAFF.

Worth noting for this clone: This may come from a read error, since a much larger clone is one base off. The chain joins TRBV30 to TRBJ2-2; 8 bases are a match to TRBD2. Germline CDR1 GTSNPN, CDR2 SVGIG (reference sequence). This CDR3 spans 15 amino acids. In DNA form, the CDR3 reads TGTGCCCGGAGTCCGGGACTAGCGAACACCGGGGAGCTGTTTTTT. Translation: CARSPGLANTGELFF.

The chain links TRBV5-3 to TRBJ2-7; 7 nucleotides align to TRBD2. TRBV5-3 is sorted into the ORF group, with uncertain function. The V and J ends lost 0 bases and 3 bases, in that order; junction bases with no gene match: 6. CDR3 length: 15 amino acids. CDR3 loop: CARSLGGGRDYEQYF. CDR3 nucleotide sequence: TGTGCCAGAAGCTTGGGCGGGGGAAGAGACTACGAGCAGTACTTC.

The J gene is TRBJ1-1, the V gene TRBV5-6, with unresolved D. The CDR3 spans 15 residues. CDR1 and CDR2 (germline): SGHDT, YYEEEE. The V end was cut by 4 bases, the J end by 1 base, with 14 bases between. CDR3 nucleotides: TGTGCCAGCAGCCCTCTCTGGCGGGCGAACACTGAAGCTTTCTTT. Translation gives CASSPLWRANTEAFF.

V usage is TRBV28 and J usage is TRBJ1-4; the match to TRBD1 covers 7 bases. Germline V gene sequence: CDR1 MDHEN, CDR2 SYDVKM. The CDR3 consists of 15 residues. Losses at the gene ends were 7 bases for V and 7 bases for J; bases not matched to a gene: 12. CDR3 in amino acids: CASIPNRGGGEKLFF. The CDR3 DNA sequence: TGTGCCAGCATCCCAAACAGGGGTGGTGGTGAAAAACTGTTTTTT.

The CDR3: CASSQDTSGRAIDTQYF. The CDR3, as DNA: TGCGCCAGCAGCCAAGACACTAGCGGGAGGGCCATAGATACGCAGTATTTT. The V and J genes are TRBV4-3 and TRBJ2-3, with 13 positions matching TRBD2. Germline CDR1 LGHNA, CDR2 YSLEER. The CDR3 runs 17 residues. V lost 0 bases and J lost 5; bases outside the gene matches: 5.

The J gene is TRBJ2-1, the V gene TRBV19; a possible D gene is TRBD1 (6 bases). Germline V gene lookup returns CDR1 LNHDA and CDR2 SQIVND (reference sequence). CDR3 size: 14 residues. The ends were cut back, 10 bases at V and 6 bases at J, with 19 bases in the middle. The CDR3 nucleotides are TGTGCCACCAAGCGGACAGAGACCGGCAATGAGCAGTTCTTC. It encodes CATKRTETGNEQFF. The full variable domain, in which reference TRBV19 and TRBJ2-1 provide the parts outside the CDR3, is DGGITQSPKYLFRKEGQNVTLSCEQNLNHDAMYWYRQDPGQGLRLIYYSQIVNDFQKGDIAEGYSVSREKKESFPLTVTSAQKNPTAFYLCATKRTETGNEQFFGPGTRLTVL.

As for this clone: Additional DNA sequences in this sample encode the identical CDR3. The rearrangement joins TRBV5-1 to TRBJ2-5, with 14 bases aligning to TRBD2. The CDR3 length is 15 residues. Germline CDR1 reads SGHRS; CDR2 reads YFSETQ. Unmatched junction bases numbered 3, after V lost 4 bases and J lost 4 bases. CDR3 loop: CASSTGLAGAETQYF. CDR3 DNA sequence: TGCGCCAGCAGCACGGGACTAGCGGGAGCAGAGACCCAGTACTTC.

J is TRBJ1-1 and V is TRBV28; 7 bases fit TRBD1. This CDR3 region has 14 residues. J was trimmed by 5 bases and V by 7 bases; bases with no gene match: 10. Germline V gene lookup returns CDR1 MDHEN and CDR2 SYDVKM. In DNA, the CDR3 is TGTGCCAGCATTCTACAGGGGCGGGCGACTGAAGCTTTCTTT. As protein: CASILQGRATEAFF.

The genes are TRBV5-6 and TRBJ1-5; D may be TRBD1 (6 bases). Germline CDR1 reads SGHDT; CDR2 reads YYEEEE. Trimming cost V 1 base and J 3 bases, with 14 bases left between them. This CDR3 region has 16 residues. CDR3 sequence: CASSLSQNRVNQPQHF. The CDR3 DNA reads TGTGCCAGCAGCTTGTCTCAAAACAGGGTCAATCAGCCCCAGCATTTT.

The chain employs TRBV7-3 and TRBJ1-1; 10 positions match TRBD1. Unmatched junction bases numbered 7, after V lost 4 bases and J lost 5 bases. In germline, CDR1 is SGHTA, CDR2 FQGTGA. This CDR3 region has 15 residues. The CDR3 region has the DNA TGTGCCAGCAGCTATGGGACAGGGGAATTAACTGAAGCTTTCTTT. Its protein product is CASSYGTGELTEAFF.

The chain couples TRBV10-3 to TRBJ2-1; 12 bases line up with TRBD2. There are 17 residues in the CDR3. The germline gives CDR1 ENHRY, CDR2 SYGVKD. Losses at the gene ends were 6 bases for V and 1 base for J; bases not matched to a gene: 7. CDR3 sequence reads: CAIRTTSGRGSYNEQFF. Written as DNA, the CDR3 is TGTGCCATCAGGACGACTAGCGGGAGAGGATCCTACAATGAGCAGTTCTTC.

The genes are TRBV7-2 and TRBJ1-5; no definite D call. CDR3 length equals 14 residues. Trimming took off 3 bases at V and 1 base at J, with 7 bases between the two ends. CDR1 SGHTA and CDR2 FQGNSA come from the germline V gene. CDR3 bases: TGTGCCAGCAGCTTTGGCCGGAGCAATCAGCCCCAGCATTTT. It yields the protein CASSFGRSNQPQHF.

The rearrangement uses TRBV5-1 and TRBJ2-7; D is possibly TRBD2 (5 bases). The germline CDR1 and CDR2 sequences are SGHRS and YFSETQ. The CDR3 totals 14 residues. The V gene lost 4 bases and the J gene lost 6 bases, with 17 bases spanning the gap. CDR3 amino acids: CASSAGLGLIEQYF. The CDR3 coding sequence is TGCGCCAGCAGCGCCGGACTGGGTTTAATCGAGCAGTACTTC.

The chain joins TRBV9 to TRBJ2-7; tentative D call: TRBD1 (5 bases). V gave up 2 bases and J gave up 0 bases, with 9 bases separating them. The CDR3 covers 14 residues. CDR1 and CDR2 (germline): SGDLS, YYNGEE. The CDR3 is CASSVGRSSYEQYF. The DNA of the CDR3 is TGTGCCAGCAGCGTGGGGCGCAGCTCCTACGAGCAGTACTTC.

This rearrangement joins TRBV6-1 to TRBJ2-2, with a possible D match to TRBD1 (8 bases). The CDR3 sequence is 15 residues long. Germline V CDR1 and CDR2: MNHNS, SASEGT. The germline V and J ends were trimmed by 7 bases and 3 bases, with 15 bases remaining between them. The CDR3 DNA is TGTGCCAGCACCCGCACAGGGGGGGACACCGGGGAGCTGTTTTTT. As protein: CASTRTGGDTGELFF.

The chain joins TRBV30 to TRBJ2-2; D may be TRBD1 (6 bases). In germline, CDR1 is GTSNPN, CDR2 SVGIG (reference sequence). Trimming removed 4 bases from V and 0 bases from J, with 9 bases in between. The CDR3 extends over 14 amino acids. DNA for the CDR3: TGTGCCTGGAACAGGGTGCCGAACACCGGGGAGCTGTTTTTT. It is translated as CAWNRVPNTGELFF.